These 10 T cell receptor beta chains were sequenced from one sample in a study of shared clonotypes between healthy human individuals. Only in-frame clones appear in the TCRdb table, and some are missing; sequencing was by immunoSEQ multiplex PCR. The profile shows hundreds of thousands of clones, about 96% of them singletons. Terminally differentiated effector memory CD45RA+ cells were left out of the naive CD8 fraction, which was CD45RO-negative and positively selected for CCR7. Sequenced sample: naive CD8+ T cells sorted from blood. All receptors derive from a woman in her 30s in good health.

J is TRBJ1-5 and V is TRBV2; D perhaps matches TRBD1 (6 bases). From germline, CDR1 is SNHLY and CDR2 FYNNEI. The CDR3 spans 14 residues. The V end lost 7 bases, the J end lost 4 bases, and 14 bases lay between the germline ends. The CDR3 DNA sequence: TGTGCCAGCAAGCATGGGGGGGCAAATCAGCCCCAGCATTTT. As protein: CASKHGGANQPQHF.

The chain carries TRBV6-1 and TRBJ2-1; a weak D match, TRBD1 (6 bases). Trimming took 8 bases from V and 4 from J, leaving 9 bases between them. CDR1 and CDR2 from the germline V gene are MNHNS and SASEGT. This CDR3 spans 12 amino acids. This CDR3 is CASQDSYNEQFF. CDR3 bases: TGTGCCAGCCAGGACAGTTACAATGAGCAGTTCTTC.

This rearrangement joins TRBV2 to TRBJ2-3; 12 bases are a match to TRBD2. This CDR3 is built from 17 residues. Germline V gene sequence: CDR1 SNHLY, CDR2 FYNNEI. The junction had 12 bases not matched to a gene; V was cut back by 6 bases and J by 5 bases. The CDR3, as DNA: TGTGCCAGCAGGGCTCTGGCTAGCGGGAGGGCCGAAGATACGCAGTATTTT. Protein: CASRALASGRAEDTQYF.

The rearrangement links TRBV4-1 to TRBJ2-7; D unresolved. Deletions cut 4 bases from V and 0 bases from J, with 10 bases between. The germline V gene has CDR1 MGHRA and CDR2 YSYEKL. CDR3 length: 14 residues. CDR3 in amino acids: CASSPTYISYEQYF. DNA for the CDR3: TGCGCCAGCAGCCCGACTTATATCTCCTACGAGCAGTACTTC.

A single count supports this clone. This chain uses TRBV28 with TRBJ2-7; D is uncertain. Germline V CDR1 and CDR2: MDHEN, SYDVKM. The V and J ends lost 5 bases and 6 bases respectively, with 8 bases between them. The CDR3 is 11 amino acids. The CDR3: CASSPLGEQYF. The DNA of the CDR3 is TGTGCCAGCAGTCCTCTGGGCGAGCAGTACTTC.

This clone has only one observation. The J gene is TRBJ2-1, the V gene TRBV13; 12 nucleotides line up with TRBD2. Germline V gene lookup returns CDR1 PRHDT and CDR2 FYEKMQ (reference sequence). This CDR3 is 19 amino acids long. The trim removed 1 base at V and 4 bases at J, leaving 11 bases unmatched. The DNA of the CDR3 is TGTGCCAGCAGCTTAGTTCGTCTAGCGGGAGGGCCCTCATACAATGAGCAGTTCTTC. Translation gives CASSLVRLAGGPSYNEQFF.

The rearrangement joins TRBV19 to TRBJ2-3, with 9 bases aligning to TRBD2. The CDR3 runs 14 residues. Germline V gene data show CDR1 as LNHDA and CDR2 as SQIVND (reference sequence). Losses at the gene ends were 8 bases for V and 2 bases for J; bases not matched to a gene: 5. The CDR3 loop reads CASLAGTLTDTQYF. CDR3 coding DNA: TGTGCCAGTCTAGCGGGAACCCTCACAGATACGCAGTATTTT.

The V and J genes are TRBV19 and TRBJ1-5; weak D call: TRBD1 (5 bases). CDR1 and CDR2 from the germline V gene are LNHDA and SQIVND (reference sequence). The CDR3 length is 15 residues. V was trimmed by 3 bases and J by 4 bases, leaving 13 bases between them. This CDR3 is CASSIWGGANQPQHF. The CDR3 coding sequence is TGTGCCAGTAGTATTTGGGGCGGCGCAAATCAGCCCCAGCATTTT.

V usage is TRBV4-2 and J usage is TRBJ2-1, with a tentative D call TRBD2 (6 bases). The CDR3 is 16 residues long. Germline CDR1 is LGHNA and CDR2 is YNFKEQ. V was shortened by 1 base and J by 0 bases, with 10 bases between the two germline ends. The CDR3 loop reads CASSQGTGVSYNEQFF. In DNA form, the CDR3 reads TGTGCCAGCAGCCAAGGGACGGGGGTCTCCTACAATGAGCAGTTCTTC.

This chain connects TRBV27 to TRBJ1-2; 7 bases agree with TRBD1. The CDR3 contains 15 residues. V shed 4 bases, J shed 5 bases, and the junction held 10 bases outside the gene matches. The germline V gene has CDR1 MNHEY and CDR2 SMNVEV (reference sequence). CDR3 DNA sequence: TGTGCCAGCAGTTCATCAGGGGGTTCTGCATATGGCTACACCTTC. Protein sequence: CASSSSGGSAYGYTF.